Many counts were recorded for the clone carrying this T cell receptor (beta chain). Its specificity is not known. The record originates from a study of regulatory T cells in long-lasting Graves disease. Study observations and caveats: With a few thousand shared public clonotypes, persistent patients exceeded new patients, who shared about a thousand.

Libraries of TCR beta came from iRepertoire HTBI primers plus Arm-PCR of CDR3 regions. One entry per CDR3 protein results from TCRdb running MiXCR on the multiplex PCR reads. This table has 250,000 to 300,000 distinct CDR3 sequences, about 17% appearing once. The time point denotes: newly diagnosed GD, antithyroid drugs for less than 3 months. Making the TCR library involved RNA that had been extracted from PBMCs. These sequences were also reported in another study, on T cells in Graves' hyperthyroidism and ophthalmopathy.

The TCR sequence derives from a woman aged 25-40 years with Graves disease. Sample: peripheral blood mononuclear cells (PBMCs), taken at new diagnosis, from a patient treated with antithyroid drugs.

For the CDR3, the DNA is TGTGCCAGCAGCCAAGAACGAGGGGTCGAGCAGTACTTC. It yields the protein CASSQERGVEQYF. This sequence joins TRBV3-1 and TRBJ2-7, with D perhaps given as TRBD1 or TRBD2 (5 bases each). CDR3 length equals 13 residues. V was cut by 0 bases and J by 6 bases, with 9 bases left in between. The germline gives CDR1 LGHDT, CDR2 YNNKEL (reference sequence).